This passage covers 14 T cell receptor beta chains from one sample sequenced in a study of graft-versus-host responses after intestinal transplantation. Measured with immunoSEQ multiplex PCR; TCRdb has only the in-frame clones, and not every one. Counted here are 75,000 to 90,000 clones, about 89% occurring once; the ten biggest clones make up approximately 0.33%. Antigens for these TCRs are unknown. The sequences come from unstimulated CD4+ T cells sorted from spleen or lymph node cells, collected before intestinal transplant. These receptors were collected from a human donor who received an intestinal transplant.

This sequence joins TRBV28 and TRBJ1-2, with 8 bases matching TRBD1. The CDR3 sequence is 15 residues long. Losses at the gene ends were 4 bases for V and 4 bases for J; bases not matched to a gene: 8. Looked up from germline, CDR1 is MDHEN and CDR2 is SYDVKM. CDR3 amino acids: CASSSDRGLLYGYTF. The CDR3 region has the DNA TGTGCCAGCAGTTCTGACAGGGGACTTCTCTATGGCTACACCTTC.

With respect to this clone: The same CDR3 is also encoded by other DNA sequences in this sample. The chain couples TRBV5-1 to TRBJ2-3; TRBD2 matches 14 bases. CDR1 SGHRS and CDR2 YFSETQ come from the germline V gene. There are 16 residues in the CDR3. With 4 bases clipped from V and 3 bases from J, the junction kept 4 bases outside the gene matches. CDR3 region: CASSQGLAGVTDTQYF. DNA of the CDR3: TGCGCCAGCAGCCAGGGACTAGCGGGAGTAACAGATACGCAGTATTTT.

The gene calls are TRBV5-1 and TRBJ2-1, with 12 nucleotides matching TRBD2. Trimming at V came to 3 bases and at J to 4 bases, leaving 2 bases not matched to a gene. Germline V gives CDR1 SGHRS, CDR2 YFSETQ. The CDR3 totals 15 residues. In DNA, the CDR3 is TGCGCCAGCAGCTCTAGCGGGGGGGGATACAATGAGCAGTTCTTC. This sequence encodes CASSSSGGGYNEQFF.

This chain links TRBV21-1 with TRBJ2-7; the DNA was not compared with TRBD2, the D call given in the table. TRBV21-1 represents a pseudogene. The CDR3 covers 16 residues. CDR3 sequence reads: CASSKGSLAGIYEQYF. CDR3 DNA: TGTGCCAGCAGCAAAGGGTCACTAGCGGGGATCTACGAGCAGTACTTC.

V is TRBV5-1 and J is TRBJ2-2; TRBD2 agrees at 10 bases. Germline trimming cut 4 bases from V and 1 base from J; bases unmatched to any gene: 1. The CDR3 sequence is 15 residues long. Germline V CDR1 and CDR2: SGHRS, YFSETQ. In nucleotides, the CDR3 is TGCGCCAGCAGCCCTAGCGGGAGGAACACCGGGGAGCTGTTTTTT. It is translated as CASSPSGRNTGELFF. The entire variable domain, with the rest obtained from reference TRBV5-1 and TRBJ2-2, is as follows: KAGVTQTPRYLIKTRGQQVTLSCSPISGHRSVSWYQQTPGQGLQFLFEYFSETQRNKGNFPGRFSGRQFSNSRSEMNVSTLELGDSALYLCASSPSGRNTGELFFGEGSRLTVL.

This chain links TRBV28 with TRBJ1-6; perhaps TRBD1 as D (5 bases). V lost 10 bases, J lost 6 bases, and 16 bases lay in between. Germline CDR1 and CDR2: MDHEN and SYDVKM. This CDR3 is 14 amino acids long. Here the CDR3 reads CATYPGLPNSPLHF. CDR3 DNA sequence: TGTGCCACCTATCCGGGACTGCCTAATTCACCCCTCCACTTT. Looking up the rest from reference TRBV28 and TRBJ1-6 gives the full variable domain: DVKVTQSSRYLVKRTGEKVFLECVQDMDHENMFWYRQDPGLGLRLIYFSYDVKMKEKGDIPEGYSVSREKKERFSLILESASTNQTSMYLCATYPGLPNSPLHFGNGTRLTVT.

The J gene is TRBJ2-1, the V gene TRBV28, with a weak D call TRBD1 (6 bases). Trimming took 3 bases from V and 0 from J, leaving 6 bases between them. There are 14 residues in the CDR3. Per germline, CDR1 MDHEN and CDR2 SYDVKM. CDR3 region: CASSLTGSYNEQFF. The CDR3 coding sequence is TGTGCCAGCAGTTTGACAGGCTCCTACAATGAGCAGTTCTTC.

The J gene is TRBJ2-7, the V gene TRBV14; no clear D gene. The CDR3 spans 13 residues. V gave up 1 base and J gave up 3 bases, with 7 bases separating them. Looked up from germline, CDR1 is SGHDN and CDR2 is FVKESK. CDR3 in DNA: TGTGCCAGCAGCCAAGTAGCCGGCTACGAGCAGTACTTC. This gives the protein CASSQVAGYEQYF.

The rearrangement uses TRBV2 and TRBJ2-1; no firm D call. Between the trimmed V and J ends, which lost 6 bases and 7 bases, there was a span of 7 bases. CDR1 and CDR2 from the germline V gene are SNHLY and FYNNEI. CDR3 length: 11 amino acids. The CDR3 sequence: CASRELNEQFF. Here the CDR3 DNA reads TGTGCCAGCAGGGAATTAAATGAGCAGTTCTTC.

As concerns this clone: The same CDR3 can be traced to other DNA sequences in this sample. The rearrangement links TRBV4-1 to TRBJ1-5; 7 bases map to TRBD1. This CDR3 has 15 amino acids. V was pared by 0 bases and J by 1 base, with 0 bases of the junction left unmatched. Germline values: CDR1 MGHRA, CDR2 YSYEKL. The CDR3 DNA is TGCGCCAGCAGCCAAGACAGGGGGAGCAATCAGCCCCAGCATTTT. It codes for CASSQDRGSNQPQHF.

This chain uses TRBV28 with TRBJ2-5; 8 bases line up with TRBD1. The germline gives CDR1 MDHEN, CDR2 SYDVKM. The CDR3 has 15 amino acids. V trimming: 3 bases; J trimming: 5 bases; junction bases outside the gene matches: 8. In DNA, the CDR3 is TGTGCCAGCAGTTTCGGGGACAGGTCGGTGGAGACCCAGTACTTC. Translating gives CASSFGDRSVETQYF.

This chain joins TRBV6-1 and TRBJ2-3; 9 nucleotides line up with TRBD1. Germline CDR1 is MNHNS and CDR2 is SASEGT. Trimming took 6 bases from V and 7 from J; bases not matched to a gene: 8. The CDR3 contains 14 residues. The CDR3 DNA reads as TGTGCCAGCAGGCCGGGACAGGGTATTAATACGCAGTATTTT. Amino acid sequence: CASRPGQGINTQYF.

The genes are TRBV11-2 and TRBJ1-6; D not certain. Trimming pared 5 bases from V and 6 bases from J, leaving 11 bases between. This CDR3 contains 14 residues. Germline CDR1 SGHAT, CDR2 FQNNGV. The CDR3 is CASSPHTRNSPLHF. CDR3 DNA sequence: TGTGCCAGCAGCCCTCACACCCGTAATTCACCCCTCCACTTT. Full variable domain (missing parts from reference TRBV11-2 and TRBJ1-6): EAGVAQSPRYKIIEKRQSVAFWCNPISGHATLYWYQQILGQGPKLLIQFQNNGVVDDSQLPKDRFSAERLKGVDSTLKIQPAKLEDSAVYLCASSPHTRNSPLHFGNGTRLTVT.

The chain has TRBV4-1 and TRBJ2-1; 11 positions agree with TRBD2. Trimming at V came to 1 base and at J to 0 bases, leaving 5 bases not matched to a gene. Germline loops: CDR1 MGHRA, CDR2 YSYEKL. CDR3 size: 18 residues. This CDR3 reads CASSQVGLAAPSYNEQFF. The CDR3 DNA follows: TGCGCCAGCAGCCAAGTGGGACTAGCGGCCCCCTCCTACAATGAGCAGTTCTTC.